Each of the 22 T cell receptor beta chains below was sequenced from the same sample in a study of T-cell memory formation after mild COVID-19. TCRdb reanalysed the 5' RACE reads using MiXCR and keeps one entry per CDR3 protein. The sample holds more than 450,000 distinct CDR3 sequences; around 17% are singletons and the top ten take more than 10%. The specimen sequenced was PBMCs or a T cell subset sorted from them (not recorded which). The receptors come from an adult woman who had mild COVID-19 (a few samples of this study predate the infection). Cell type and time point are not known.

The V and J genes are TRBV7-3 and TRBJ2-1; perhaps TRBD2 as D (7 bases). Per the germline V gene, CDR1 is SGHTA and CDR2 is FQGTGA. Trimming removed 2 bases from V and 7 bases from J, with 12 bases in between. This CDR3 is 14 amino acids long. CDR3 coding DNA: TGTGCCAGCAGCTTATTAGGGAGGGGGAATGAGCAGTTCTTC. This codes for CASSLLGRGNEQFF.

This clonotype has more than one count but fewer than ten. The chain employs TRBV20-1 and TRBJ2-5, with TRBD2 matching over 12 bases. The CDR3 runs 15 residues. The trim removed 6 bases at V and 4 bases at J, leaving 9 bases unmatched. The germline CDR1 and CDR2 sequences are DFQATT and SNEGSKA (reference sequence). The CDR3 region is CSAGTSGRSGETQYF. For the CDR3, the DNA is TGCAGTGCCGGAACTAGCGGGAGGTCTGGAGAGACCCAGTACTTC.

CDR3 loop: CASRQGQNTGELFF. The CDR3 DNA reads TGTGCCAGCCGCCAGGGACAGAACACCGGGGAGCTGTTTTTT. The chain employs TRBV7-6 and TRBJ2-2, with a possible D match to TRBD1 (6 bases). The CDR3 consists of 14 residues. The V and J ends lost 8 bases and 1 base respectively, with 11 bases between them. Germline CDR1 SGHVS, CDR2 FNYEAQ.

The chain has TRBV21-1 and TRBJ1-5; the D call in the table, TRBD1, was not verified against the DNA. TRBV21-1 is an annotated pseudogene. The CDR3 is 17 amino acids. Written as DNA, the CDR3 is TGTGCCAGCAGCAAAAATCTCAGGGACAGGAGCAATCAGCCCCAGCATTTT. It encodes CASSKNLRDRSNQPQHF.

The rearrangement links TRBV5-6 to TRBJ1-2, with TRBD1 identical over 8 bases. The germline gives CDR1 SGHDT, CDR2 YYEEEE. This CDR3 comprises 14 residues. Losses at the gene ends were 2 bases for V and 3 bases for J; bases not matched to a gene: 3. CDR3 nucleotides: TGTGCCAGCAGCTTTGGACAGGGTTACTATGGCTACACCTTC. It is translated as CASSFGQGYYGYTF.

This clonotype was counted between two and nine times. The chain carries TRBV20-1 and TRBJ2-2; maybe TRBD2 (5 bases). V lost 0 bases and J lost 1, with 9 bases in between. Per the germline V gene, CDR1 is DFQATT and CDR2 is SNEGSKA (reference sequence). The CDR3 has 15 amino acids. The CDR3 loop is CSAREPGMNTGELFF. The CDR3 DNA follows: TGCAGTGCTAGAGAACCGGGGATGAACACCGGGGAGCTGTTTTTT.

There are many counts of this clonotype. One end of the junction does not line up with germline, which may come from a read error. The V call is TRBV12-3 or TRBV12-4, the J call TRBJ2-1, with 11 bases lining up with TRBD2. This CDR3 is 15 amino acids long. CDR3 residues: CASSLAGGPYNEQFF. The CDR3 nucleotides read TGTGCCAGCAGCTTAGCGGGAGGGCCCTACAATGAGCAGTTCTTC.

The V call is TRBV7-3, the J call TRBJ2-3; perhaps TRBD2 as D (5 bases). Deletions cut 2 bases from V and 4 bases from J, with 16 bases between. CDR3 length: 16 amino acids. Germline CDR1 is SGHTA and CDR2 is FQGTGA. In DNA, the CDR3 is TGTGCCAGCAGCTTAGGGCCGGGTCTAGCCCCAGATACGCAGTATTTT. This gives the protein CASSLGPGLAPDTQYF.

This clonotype was counted at least ten times. The J gene is TRBJ2-1, the V gene TRBV18; 9 bases are shared with TRBD2. With V trimmed by 4 bases and J by 10 bases, 5 bases remained unmatched. Germline-derived CDR1 and CDR2 are KGHSH and LQKENI. The CDR3 runs 13 residues. The CDR3 is CASSRNSGGEQFF. The CDR3 DNA follows: TGTGCCAGCTCACGGAACAGCGGGGGGGAGCAGTTCTTC. The whole variable domain, filled in from reference TRBV18 and TRBJ2-1, reads NAGVMQNPRHLVRRRGQEARLRCSPMKGHSHVYWYRQLPEEGLKFMVYLQKENIIDESGMPKERFSAEFPKEGPSILRIQQVVRGDSAAYFCASSRNSGGEQFFGPGTRLTVL.

The chain links TRBV30 to TRBJ2-7; weak D call: TRBD2 (6 bases). Germline CDR1 is GTSNPN and CDR2 is SVGIG (reference sequence). CDR3 length equals 15 residues. V was cut by 0 bases and J by 6 bases, with 18 bases left in between. In DNA, the CDR3 is TGTGCCTGGAGTGTATTGAACCTACTAGCAGGCGAGCAGTACTTC. Protein: CAWSVLNLLAGEQYF.

This clonotype was counted only a few times. The chain combines TRBV7-7 with TRBJ2-1; D might be TRBD1 or TRBD2, each matching 5 bases. This CDR3 has 16 residues. CDR1 and CDR2 (germline): SSHAT, FNYEAQ (reference sequence). The V and J ends lost 5 bases and 4 bases respectively, with 18 bases between them. DNA of the CDR3: TGTGCCAGCAGCCCCGGGACGTTCGGCATATACAATGAGCAGTTCTTC. Its protein is CASSPGTFGIYNEQFF.

This clonotype was counted between two and nine times. The gene calls are TRBV12-3 or TRBV12-4 and TRBJ2-2, with 9 bases aligning to TRBD1. The junction had 10 bases not matched to a gene; V was cut back by 5 bases and J by 6 bases. The CDR3 loop spans 16 amino acids. CDR3 in DNA: TGTGCCAGCAGTCGCACAGACAGGGGGTACCCCGGGGAGCTGTTTTTT. It encodes CASSRTDRGYPGELFF.

This clonotype showed up just a few times. The chain combines TRBV20-1 with TRBJ2-7; D perhaps matches TRBD2 (5 bases). Trimming shortened V by 0 bases and J by 3 bases, and 15 bases separated the two germline ends. Germline V gene sequence: CDR1 DFQATT, CDR2 SNEGSKA (reference sequence). The CDR3 totals 15 residues. The CDR3 loop is CSARDLRVRNYEQYF. CDR3 nucleotides: TGCAGTGCTAGAGATTTGCGGGTGCGGAACTACGAGCAGTACTTC.

The chain has TRBV7-6 and TRBJ2-3; 10 bases fit TRBD2. CDR1 SGHVS and CDR2 FNYEAQ come from the germline V gene. V lost 5 bases to trimming and J lost 0 bases; unmatched junction nucleotides: 5. The CDR3 totals 16 residues. The CDR3, as DNA: TGTGCCAGCAGCACTCTAGCGGGGGCTAGCACAGATACGCAGTATTTT. Translating it yields CASSTLAGASTDTQYF.

This chain connects TRBV2 to TRBJ1-1, with a possible D match to TRBD1 (6 bases). The V end lost 6 bases, the J end lost 5 bases, and 13 bases lay between the germline ends. Germline values: CDR1 SNHLY, CDR2 FYNNEI. CDR3 size: 13 residues. The CDR3 protein is CASRTGSGTEAFF. The CDR3 nucleotides are TGTGCCAGCAGAACAGGGTCGGGGACTGAAGCTTTCTTT.

The genes are TRBV20-1 and TRBJ1-2, with a weak D call TRBD1 (6 bases). Trimming took 5 bases from V and 5 from J, leaving 21 bases between them. Germline V CDR1 and CDR2: DFQATT, SNEGSKA (reference sequence). This CDR3 has 15 amino acids. The CDR3 here is CSAASRGNRGYGYTF. The CDR3 coding sequence is TGCAGTGCTGCTTCGCGAGGGAATAGGGGGTATGGCTACACCTTC.

The chain combines TRBV4-1 with TRBJ2-5; 8 positions match TRBD2. CDR3 length equals 17 residues. Trimming removed 6 bases from V and 2 bases from J; junction bases left unmatched: 14. CDR1 is MGHRA, CDR2 YSYEKL, per germline. The CDR3 region is CASSLSGGSGVQETQYF. The CDR3 nucleotides are TGCGCCAGCAGTTTGAGTGGGGGTAGCGGGGTTCAAGAGACCCAGTACTTC.

The chain employs TRBV6-1 and TRBJ1-6; TRBD1 agrees at 8 bases. The germline V gene encodes CDR1 MNHNS and CDR2 SASEGT. The V and J ends lost 2 bases and 14 bases, in that order; junction bases with no gene match: 11. The CDR3 length is 15 residues. DNA for the CDR3: TGTGCCAGCAGTGAAATAACAGGGGGAGAATCAGCCCTCCACTTT. Translating gives CASSEITGGESALHF.

The chain combines TRBV10-3 with TRBJ2-7, with TRBD2 matching 7 bases. Looked up from germline, CDR1 is ENHRY and CDR2 is SYGVKD. CDR3 length: 14 amino acids. J was trimmed by 7 bases and V by 3 bases; bases with no gene match: 9. The CDR3 is CAISDGLDRGEQYF. CDR3 in DNA: TGTGCCATCAGTGACGGACTAGACCGCGGGGAGCAGTACTTC.

The V gene is TRBV19, the J gene TRBJ2-7; D is perhaps TRBD2 (6 bases). V was cut by 4 bases and J by 5 bases, with 12 bases left in between. Germline V gene lookup returns CDR1 LNHDA and CDR2 SQIVND (reference sequence). This CDR3 has 13 residues. The CDR3 region has the DNA TGTGCCAGTAGTACCAGGGAGCGGGACGAGCAGTACTTC. Protein: CASSTRERDEQYF.

This clonotype has a handful of counts. The gene calls are TRBV7-6 and TRBJ2-3, with D possibly TRBD2 on 6 matching bases. Trimming shortened V by 1 base and J by 0 bases, and 8 bases separated the two germline ends. Germline V lookup: CDR1 SGHVS, CDR2 FNYEAQ. This CDR3 contains 15 residues. The CDR3 nucleotides read TGTGCCAGCAGCTTAGTGGGACTCAGCACAGATACGCAGTATTTT. This translates into CASSLVGLSTDTQYF.

J is TRBJ1-1 and V is TRBV6-6; D remains ambiguous. Germline CDR1 reads MNHNY; CDR2 reads SVGAGI (reference sequence). V was clipped by 1 base and J by 7 bases, with 7 bases between them. This CDR3 is built from 12 residues. CDR3 bases: TGTGCCAGCAGTTACTTGTCACTTGAAGCTTTCTTT. Translating it yields CASSYLSLEAFF.